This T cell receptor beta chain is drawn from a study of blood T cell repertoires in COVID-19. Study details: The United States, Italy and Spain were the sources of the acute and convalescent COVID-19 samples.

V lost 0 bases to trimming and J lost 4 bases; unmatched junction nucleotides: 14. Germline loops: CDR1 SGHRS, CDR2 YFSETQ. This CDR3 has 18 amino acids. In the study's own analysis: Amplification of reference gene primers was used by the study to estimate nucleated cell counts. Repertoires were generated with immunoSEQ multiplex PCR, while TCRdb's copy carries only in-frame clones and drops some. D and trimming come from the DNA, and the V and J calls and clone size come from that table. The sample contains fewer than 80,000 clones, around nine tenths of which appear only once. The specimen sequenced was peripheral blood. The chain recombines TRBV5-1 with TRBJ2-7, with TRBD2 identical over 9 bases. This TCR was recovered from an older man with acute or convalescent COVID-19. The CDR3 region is CASSLDSGGTKDIYEQYF. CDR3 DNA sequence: TGCGCCAGCAGCTTGGACAGCGGGGGGACAAAGGACATTTACGAGCAGTACTTC. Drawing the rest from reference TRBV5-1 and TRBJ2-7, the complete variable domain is KAGVTQTPRYLIKTRGQQVTLSCSPISGHRSVSWYQQTPGQGLQFLFEYFSETQRNKGNFPGRFSGRQFSNSRSEMNVSTLELGDSALYLCASSLDSGGTKDIYEQYFGPGTRLTVT.